The 8 T cell receptor beta chains given below trace back to one sample, sequenced in a study of cytomegalovirus exposure and HLA in healthy donors. This table comes from immunoSEQ multiplex PCR, and its TCRdb copy is limited to in-frame clones, with some not included. The profile shows fewer than 100,000 clones, around 90% of them singletons. Sequencing used PBMCs. The receptors were sampled from a man aged 25 to 40 in good health and CMV-seronegative.

The chain employs TRBV14 and TRBJ1-6, with a tentative D call TRBD1 (6 bases). This CDR3 has 14 amino acids. V lost 4 bases, J lost 7 bases, and 11 bases lay in between. The germline CDR1 and CDR2 sequences are SGHDN and FVKESK. The CDR3 loop reads CASSRQTGNSPLHF. The CDR3 DNA is TGTGCCAGCAGCCGACAGACAGGCAATTCACCCCTCCACTTT.

V and J are TRBV6-1 and TRBJ1-2; possible D gene TRBD1, 6 bases. The CDR3 runs to 14 residues. Looked up from germline, CDR1 is MNHNS and CDR2 is SASEGT. The V and J ends lost 11 bases and 3 bases respectively, with 19 bases between them. The CDR3 loop reads CAEREWGQYYGYTF. The CDR3, as DNA: TGTGCCGAGCGAGAGTGGGGGCAATACTATGGCTACACCTTC.

The rearrangement links TRBV27 to TRBJ2-7, with TRBD1 matching over 12 bases. The CDR3 is 16 residues long. Germline V gives CDR1 MNHEY, CDR2 SMNVEV (reference sequence). Unmatched junction bases numbered 11, after V lost 7 bases and J lost 4 bases. The DNA for the CDR3 is TGTGCCAGCACCCGCTCTGGGACAGGGGGCGGGTACGAGCAGTACTTC. It yields the protein CASTRSGTGGGYEQYF.

The V and J genes are TRBV2 and TRBJ2-5; D unresolved. In germline, CDR1 is SNHLY, CDR2 FYNNEI. V was cut by 4 bases and J by 9 bases, with 9 bases left in between. This CDR3 is built from 11 residues. The CDR3 here is CASSGTAAQYF. CDR3 DNA sequence: TGTGCCAGCAGTGGAACCGCGGCCCAGTACTTC.

V is TRBV18 and J is TRBJ1-1, with 10 bases matching TRBD1. From germline, CDR1 is KGHSH and CDR2 LQKENI. The CDR3 spans 16 residues. V lost 4 bases and J lost 5; bases outside the gene matches: 10. CDR3 nucleotides: TGTGCCAGCTCACTAGAAGGCGGGACAGGGGTAACTGAAGCTTTCTTT. Amino acids: CASSLEGGTGVTEAFF.

This sequence joins TRBV13 and TRBJ2-1; the D gene is possibly TRBD2 (6 bases). CDR1 is PRHDT and CDR2 is FYEKMQ in the germline V gene (reference sequence). V lost 2 bases and J 9 bases, leaving 20 bases between the germline ends. The CDR3 runs 16 residues. DNA for the CDR3: TGTGCCAGCAGCTTACCCGGGGGACGTGCGAGGAGTGAGCAGTTCTTC. It yields the protein CASSLPGGRARSEQFF.

In this sample, this clone turned up a few times. V usage is TRBV5-6 and J usage is TRBJ2-1, with D tentatively TRBD1 (6 bases). V was trimmed by 5 bases and J by 3 bases, leaving 9 bases between them. The CDR3 extends over 13 amino acids. Germline CDR1 and CDR2: SGHDT and YYEEEE. CDR3 DNA: TGTGCCAGCAGGGGACACTACTACAATGAGCAGTTCTTC. Translation: CASRGHYYNEQFF.

This clone has a single count. DNA of the CDR3: TGCGCCAGCAGCTTTCAGCGGCCGACCTACAATGAGCAGTTCTTC. Residues: CASSFQRPTYNEQFF. This rearrangement joins TRBV5-1 to TRBJ2-1; a possible D gene is TRBD2 (5 bases). Germline V lookup: CDR1 SGHRS, CDR2 YFSETQ. This CDR3 is built from 15 residues. The V end was cut by 2 bases, the J end by 2 bases, with 11 bases between.